The 19 T cell receptor beta chains listed next were all sequenced from one sample in a study of PD-1 blockade in mismatch repair-deficient tumors. The assay was immunoSEQ multiplex PCR, and TCRdb's table has in-frame clones only and misses some. Of tens of thousands of clones in the sample, over 65% were seen once. This material consisted of peripheral blood, taken 4 weeks after starting pembrolizumab. Receptors were obtained from an adult with mismatch repair-deficient cancer.

V usage is TRBV7-9 and J usage is TRBJ1-3; D is uncertain. Per the germline V gene, CDR1 is SEHNR and CDR2 is FQNEAQ (reference sequence). CDR3 length: 16 residues. V was clipped by 5 bases and J by 0 bases, with 14 bases between them. The CDR3 nucleotides are TGTGCCAGCAGCCCACCGATGGGAGCCTCTGGAAACACCATATATTTT. Translating gives CASSPPMGASGNTIYF. The entire variable domain, with the rest obtained from reference TRBV7-9 and TRBJ1-3, is as follows: DTGVSQNPRHKITKRGQNVTFRCDPISEHNRLYWYRQTLGQGPEFLTYFQNEAQLEKSRLLSDRFSAERPKGSFSTLEIQRTEQGDSAMYLCASSPPMGASGNTIYFGEGSWLTVV.

The chain has TRBV5-1 and TRBJ1-3; 7 nucleotides match TRBD1. J was trimmed by 4 bases and V by 3 bases; bases with no gene match: 4. The CDR3 contains 14 residues. Germline V gives CDR1 SGHRS, CDR2 YFSETQ. The CDR3 bases are TGCGCCAGCAGCTCGACAGGGAGAGGAAACACCATATATTTT. Its protein product is CASSSTGRGNTIYF.

This rearrangement joins TRBV30 to TRBJ2-7; possibly TRBD1 or TRBD2 for D (5 bases each). Germline CDR1 GTSNPN, CDR2 SVGIG (reference sequence). V lost 6 bases and J lost 2, with 14 bases in between. CDR3 size: 13 residues. CDR3 bases: TGTGCCTGCCTCCCCCGGGGCACCTACGAGCAGTACTTC. It translates to CACLPRGTYEQYF.

The V call is TRBV7-6, the J call TRBJ2-5; 11 positions agree with TRBD2. The trim removed 3 bases at V and 9 bases at J, leaving 6 bases unmatched. The V gene's germline CDR1 is SGHVS and CDR2 FNYEAQ. The CDR3 totals 14 residues. In nucleotides, the CDR3 is TGTGCCAGCAGCTTGACTAGCGGGGCCGGGGCCCAGTACTTC. The encoded protein is CASSLTSGAGAQYF. Supplemented by reference TRBV7-6 and TRBJ2-5, the full variable domain reads GAGVSQSPRYKVTKRGQDVALRCDPISGHVSLYWYRQALGQGPEFLTYFNYEAQQDKSGLPNDRFSAERPEGSISTLTIQRTEQRDSAMYRCASSLTSGAGAQYFGPGTRLLVL.

The genes are TRBV2 and TRBJ2-2, with D unclear. CDR1 is SNHLY, CDR2 FYNNEI, per germline. The CDR3 is 15 amino acids. V dropped 4 bases and J dropped 4 bases, with 13 bases sitting between them. This CDR3 reads CASSAGSPFTGELFF. Here the CDR3 DNA reads TGTGCCAGCAGTGCTGGCTCCCCTTTCACCGGGGAGCTGTTTTTT.

The chain is built from TRBV15 and TRBJ2-2; TRBD2 is a possible D gene (5 bases). The CDR3 is made up of 14 amino acids. Trimming took off 0 bases at V and 8 bases at J, with 10 bases between the two ends. CDR1 is LNHNV and CDR2 is YYDKDF in the germline V gene (reference sequence). As DNA, the CDR3 is TGTGCCACCAGCAGAGAGCCCCGACTAGGGGAGCTGTTTTTT. Translated, it gives CATSREPRLGELFF. Full variable domain (missing parts from reference TRBV15 and TRBJ2-2): DAMVIQNPRYQVTQFGKPVTLSCSQTLNHNVMYWYQQKSSQAPKLLFHYYDKDFNNEADTPDNFQSRRPNTSFCFLDIRSPGLGDTAMYLCATSREPRLGELFFGEGSRLTVL.

The chain links TRBV7-3 to TRBJ2-7, with 9 bases aligning to TRBD2. V lost 3 bases, J lost 2 bases, and 5 bases stayed unmatched. Germline CDR1 and CDR2: SGHTA and FQGTGA. CDR3 size: 15 residues. The CDR3 protein is CASSFSSGVPYEQYF. The CDR3 nucleotides are TGTGCCAGCAGCTTCTCTAGCGGGGTTCCCTACGAGCAGTACTTC.

V usage is TRBV21-1 and J usage is TRBJ2-3. TRBV21-1 is given as a pseudogene. The CDR3 consists of 20 residues. CDR3 nucleotides: TGTGCCAGCAGCAAAGCCTTAACAAAGACGAACCGCACTAGCACAGATACGCAGTATTTT. This gives the protein CASSKALTKTNRTSTDTQYF.

The chain employs TRBV6-1 and TRBJ1-5; the D gene is possibly TRBD1 (6 bases). Trimming stripped 2 bases from V and 6 bases from J, with 17 bases between. There are 16 residues in the CDR3. Germline V CDR1 and CDR2: MNHNS, SASEGT. This CDR3 is CASSELGGLMSQPQHF. The CDR3 region has the DNA TGTGCCAGCAGTGAATTGGGGGGCCTAATGAGTCAGCCCCAGCATTTT.

The chain recombines TRBV6-5 with TRBJ2-1; 9 bases are a match to TRBD2. Germline V CDR1 and CDR2: MNHEY, SVGAGI. The CDR3 length is 15 residues. V shed 2 bases and J 9 bases; nucleotides not matched to a gene: 8. CDR3 region: CASSYVAGVMPEQFF. Here the CDR3 DNA reads TGTGCCAGCAGTTACGTAGCGGGAGTAATGCCTGAGCAGTTCTTC.

This chain uses TRBV7-2 with TRBJ1-2; D gene uncertain. From germline, CDR1 is SGHTA and CDR2 FQGNSA. The germline V and J ends were trimmed by 0 bases and 5 bases, with 10 bases remaining between them. The CDR3 covers 14 residues. Written as DNA, the CDR3 is TGTGCCAGCAGCTTAGCGCCTACCGGTTATGGCTACACCTTC. The encoded protein is CASSLAPTGYGYTF.

This sequence joins TRBV7-2 and TRBJ2-3; 9 bases fit TRBD2. CDR3 length: 14 amino acids. CDR1 SGHTA and CDR2 FQGNSA come from the germline V gene. Germline trimming cut 5 bases from V and 3 bases from J; bases unmatched to any gene: 3. The DNA for the CDR3 is TGTGCCAGCAGCCGACTAGCGGCTACAGATACGCAGTATTTT. It codes for CASSRLAATDTQYF.

The genes are TRBV9 and TRBJ2-2; 7 nucleotides agree with TRBD1. Germline V CDR1 and CDR2: SGDLS, YYNGEE. The CDR3 contains 15 residues. The V gene end was trimmed by 6 bases and the J gene end by 2 bases; junction bases not matched to a gene: 7. CDR3 sequence (DNA): TGTGCCAGCAACGACAGGGCGCTTAACACCGGGGAGCTGTTTTTT. Its protein is CASNDRALNTGELFF.

V is TRBV30 and J is TRBJ2-3; D ambiguous. The CDR3 spans 13 residues. Trimming stripped 3 bases from V and 2 bases from J, with 9 bases between. Germline CDR1 GTSNPN, CDR2 SVGIG (reference sequence). The CDR3 loop reads CAWRIGYTDTQYF. The CDR3 DNA is TGTGCCTGGAGGATAGGGTACACAGATACGCAGTATTTT.

The V gene is TRBV7-9, the J gene TRBJ2-1; D might be TRBD1 (6 bases). The germline V and J ends were trimmed by 2 bases and 5 bases, with 10 bases remaining between them. Germline lookup yields CDR1 SEHNR and CDR2 FQNEAQ (reference sequence). The CDR3 contains 14 residues. In DNA form, the CDR3 reads TGTGCCAGCAGCTTAACGACAGGCGACAATGAGCAGTTCTTC. Its protein product is CASSLTTGDNEQFF.

This clone has a single count. CDR3 bases: TGTGCCAGCAGTCCCGAGGGGACCCTGGGAAATGAGCAGTTCTTC. Its protein product is CASSPEGTLGNEQFF. The chain couples TRBV11-2 to TRBJ2-1; either TRBD1 or TRBD2 may fit D (5 bases each). Per germline, CDR1 SGHAT and CDR2 FQNNGV. V gave up 6 bases and J gave up 7 bases, with 19 bases separating them. This CDR3 has 15 amino acids.

The rearrangement uses TRBV14 and TRBJ1-2; D gene uncertain. Germline V CDR1 and CDR2: SGHDN, FVKESK. The CDR3 covers 14 residues. Trimming removed 4 bases from V and 6 bases from J, with 15 bases in between. The CDR3 bases are TGTGCCAGCAGCCCCATGGGGTTCTGGGATGGCTACACCTTC. It encodes CASSPMGFWDGYTF.

The chain uses TRBV19 and TRBJ1-1; D is undetermined. Germline V gene data show CDR1 as LNHDA and CDR2 as SQIVND (reference sequence). The ends were cut back, 3 bases at V and 4 bases at J, with 3 bases in the middle. The CDR3 runs to 11 residues. CDR3 loop: CASSMVTEAFF. The CDR3 region has the DNA TGTGCCAGTAGTATGGTCACTGAAGCTTTCTTT.

This chain connects TRBV6-5 to TRBJ2-1, with D perhaps assigned TRBD1 or TRBD2 (5 bases each). Germline V lookup: CDR1 MNHEY, CDR2 SVGAGI. The V and J ends lost 0 bases and 6 bases respectively, with 9 bases between them. This CDR3 is built from 14 residues. This chain's CDR3 is CASSYSGDSNEQFF. In nucleotides, the CDR3 is TGTGCCAGCAGTTACTCGGGAGACAGCAATGAGCAGTTCTTC.